This is a list of T cell receptor beta chains from one sample in a study of cytomegalovirus exposure and HLA in healthy donors. Sequenced by immunoSEQ multiplex PCR; TCRdb stores in-frame clones only, minus some. The table shows more than 60,000 clones, with around 85% occurring only once. Sequenced material: PBMCs. The receptors were gathered from a woman aged 25 to 45 in good health and CMV-seronegative. CDR3s include the opening cysteine and the closing phenylalanine or tryptophan. Each record gives: D gene, CDR3 length, J gene, V gene, CDR3 protein, CDR3 DNA. D genes are given only for firm matches.

- 15 TRBJ1-1 TRBV9 CASSVGGLENTEAFF TGTGCCAGCAGCGTAGGGGGCCTCGAGAACACTGAAGCTTTCTTT
- 13 TRBJ1-1 TRBV5-8 CASSLAGPTEAFF TGTGCCAGCAGCTTGGCCGGTCCCACTGAAGCTTTCTTT
- 12 TRBJ2-7 TRBV9 CASSPQGYEQYF TGTGCCAGCAGCCCTCAGGGCTACGAGCAGTACTTC
- 14 TRBJ2-2 TRBV2 CASIPGIETGELFF TGTGCCAGCATCCCGGGGATAGAGACCGGGGAGCTGTTTTTT
- 12 TRBJ1-1 TRBV5-6 CASSLLARGAFF TGTGCCAGCAGCTTATTGGCGAGGGGGGCTTTCTTT
TRBD2 13 TRBJ2-7 TRBV27 CASSSLRSGEKYF TGTGCCAGCAGTTCCTTGAGGAGCGGGGAAAAGTACTTC
- 12 TRBJ2-3 TRBV30 CAWSETGDTQYF TGTGCCTGGAGCGAAACGGGGGATACGCAGTATTTT
TRBD1 15 TRBJ1-4 TRBV28 CASRFSGTGNEKLFF TGTGCCAGCAGGTTCTCCGGGACAGGGAACGAAAAACTGTTTTTT
TRBD1 15 TRBJ1-6 TRBV2 CASPRQGSNNSPLHF TGTGCCAGCCCAAGACAGGGATCTAATAATTCACCCCTCCACTTT
- 13 TRBJ2-5 TRBV30 CAWTGVDQETQYF TGTGCCTGGACAGGGGTAGACCAAGAGACCCAGTACTTC
TRBD2 15 TRBJ2-1 TRBV28 CASSKIAGGYNEQFF TGTGCCAGCTCAAAAATAGCGGGAGGGTACAATGAGCAGTTCTTC
- 15 TRBJ1-2 TRBV4-3 CASSQALTGLGGYTF TGCGCCAGCAGCCAAGCCCTAACAGGCTTAGGTGGCTACACCTTC